Given below is one T cell receptor beta chain in context. The sample belongs to a study of T cell changes during pregnancy in multiple sclerosis. Sequencing was performed with immunoSEQ multiplex PCR; in TCRdb, only in-frame clones are kept and a portion is missing. Counted here are some 60,000 clones, 90% to 95% occurring once; the ten biggest clones make up 0.8% to 1%. The CDR3 covers 15 residues. V was shortened by 1 base and J by 3 bases, with 12 bases between the two germline ends. CDR1 MGHDK and CDR2 SYGVNS come from the germline V gene. The clonotype originates from a female donor with multiple sclerosis, enrolled in a pregnancy study. V and J are TRBV25-1 and TRBJ1-2; possible D gene TRBD1, 5 bases. Sequencing was performed on peripheral blood, taken before pregnancy. The CDR3 DNA is TGTGCCAGCAGTGAATGGGGGGGTGGCTACTATGGCTACACCTTC. This codes for CASSEWGGGYYGYTF.